The clone carrying this TCR beta chain was detected only a few times. The antigen remains unidentified. The entry originates in a study of T-cell memory formation after mild COVID-19. Study-level background: TCR clusters showed largely donor specificity. General study findings and limits: Pre-infection memory harbored some responding clones, suggesting cross-reactive memory joined. There was no confirmation that second-wave clones peaking on day 37 were SARS-CoV-2 specific.

Looked up from germline, CDR1 is MNHEY and CDR2 is SVGAGI. The CDR3 length is 15 residues. Trimming stripped 5 bases from V and 4 bases from J, with 15 bases between. Using its own MiXCR run on the 5' RACE reads, TCRdb lists one record per CDR3 protein. The sample holds 550,000 to 700,000 distinct CDR3 sequences; about 20% are singletons and the top ten take 12%. What was sequenced was PBMCs or a T cell subset sorted from them (not recorded which). The TCR was taken from an adult woman who had mild COVID-19 (a few samples of this study predate the infection). Cell type and time point are not known. This chain uses TRBV6-5 with TRBJ2-1, with D perhaps TRBD2 (5 bases). This chain's CDR3 is CASSPGVAGYNEQFF. CDR3 sequence (DNA): TGTGCCAGCAGTCCCGGGGTAGCTGGATACAATGAGCAGTTCTTC.